Below are 15 T cell receptor beta chains sequenced from a single sample in a study of blood T cell repertoires in COVID-19. Assay used: immunoSEQ multiplex PCR; TCRdb lists only in-frame clones, some missing. The sample carries 200,000 to 250,000 clones, over 70% recorded once. Sequenced: PBMCs or T cells enriched from blood (not recorded which). These receptors were collected from a woman between 25 and 40 years old who had been exposed to COVID-19.

V gene TRBV13 combines with J gene TRBJ2-5; 7 nucleotides line up with TRBD1. Trimming took 5 bases from V and 4 from J; bases not matched to a gene: 4. Germline V gene lookup returns CDR1 PRHDT and CDR2 FYEKMQ (reference sequence). This CDR3 is built from 13 residues. This CDR3 is CASSKDRPETQYF. CDR3 sequence (DNA): TGTGCCAGCAGCAAGGACAGGCCAGAGACCCAGTACTTC.

The chain links TRBV27 to TRBJ2-5; TRBD2 agrees at 11 bases. The V segment lost 5 bases and the J segment 5 bases; nucleotides outside the gene matches: 10. CDR1 and CDR2 from the germline V gene are MNHEY and SMNVEV (reference sequence). This CDR3 is 16 amino acids long. The CDR3 here is CASSPFGLAGSETQYF. Here the CDR3 DNA reads TGTGCCAGCAGTCCCTTCGGACTAGCGGGTTCTGAGACCCAGTACTTC.

Worth noting for this clone: This sample also contains other DNA sequences that code for the same CDR3. The genes are TRBV11-2 and TRBJ2-5; 8 bases are a match to TRBD2. V trimming: 3 bases; J trimming: 5 bases; junction bases outside the gene matches: 2. Germline V gene lookup returns CDR1 SGHAT and CDR2 FQNNGV. CDR3 length equals 13 residues. This CDR3 reads CASSLASGETQYF. The CDR3 DNA is TGTGCCAGCAGCTTGGCTAGCGGGGAGACCCAGTACTTC.

This rearrangement joins TRBV19 to TRBJ1-1; TRBD1 aligns across 11 bases. V was clipped by 4 bases and J by 4 bases; unmatched bases: 14. There are 18 residues in the CDR3. From germline, CDR1 is LNHDA and CDR2 SQIVND (reference sequence). The DNA of the CDR3 is TGTGCCAGTAGTAAAACCGCCGGGACAGGGGGACGTAGCACTGAAGCTTTCTTT. Translating it yields CASSKTAGTGGRSTEAFF.

This clone was seen just once. The chain recombines TRBV21-1 with TRBJ1-1. TRBV21-1 is given as a pseudogene. This CDR3 contains 16 residues. The CDR3 loop reads CARGGSTEDMNTEAFF. CDR3 in DNA: TGTGCCAGGGGGGGGTCGACGGAGGACATGAACACTGAAGCTTTCTTT.

The chain combines TRBV28 with TRBJ2-2, with 10 bases lining up with TRBD1. Trimming removed 5 bases from V and 7 bases from J; junction bases left unmatched: 13. This CDR3 has 17 amino acids. Germline CDR1 is MDHEN and CDR2 is SYDVKM. The CDR3 nucleotides are TGTGCCAGCAGTAAACCCCTCGACAGGGGGCACGTCGGGGAGCTGTTTTTT. It translates to CASSKPLDRGHVGELFF.

The chain carries TRBV4-1 and TRBJ1-1; D possibly corresponds to TRBD1 (6 bases). CDR1 MGHRA and CDR2 YSYEKL come from the germline V gene. The CDR3 loop spans 14 amino acids. Trimming took 8 bases from V and 4 from J, leaving 17 bases between them. CDR3 amino acids: CASARSGGGTEAFF. The CDR3 bases are TGCGCCAGCGCAAGGAGCGGGGGCGGCACTGAAGCTTTCTTT.

CDR3 DNA: TGTGCCAGCAGTTTATCGTCGAGTACCGGGGAGCTGTTTTTT. Protein product: CASSLSSSTGELFF. The chain recombines TRBV27 with TRBJ2-2; D not resolved. Germline CDR1 is MNHEY and CDR2 is SMNVEV (reference sequence). The CDR3 has 14 residues. V shed 0 bases and J shed 5 bases, with 7 bases lying between them.

The gene calls are TRBV10-3 and TRBJ2-3; maybe TRBD2 (5 bases). The CDR3 loop spans 15 amino acids. Between the trimmed V and J ends, which lost 6 bases and 2 bases, there was a span of 15 bases. From germline, CDR1 is ENHRY and CDR2 SYGVKD. The CDR3: CAISPGYGNTDTQYF. In DNA form, the CDR3 reads TGTGCCATCAGCCCGGGGTACGGGAACACAGATACGCAGTATTTT.

The chain recombines TRBV27 with TRBJ2-1; TRBD2 matches at 8 bases. V shed 5 bases and J 4 bases; nucleotides not matched to a gene: 10. The CDR3 is 16 residues long. Germline assignment: CDR1 MNHEY and CDR2 SMNVEV (reference sequence). CDR3: CASSPSIASGYNEQFF. In nucleotides, the CDR3 is TGTGCCAGCAGTCCATCGATTGCTAGCGGGTACAATGAGCAGTTCTTC.

The chain combines TRBV6-1 with TRBJ1-1; TRBD1 matches 9 bases. V was pared by 2 bases and J by 4 bases, with 2 bases of the junction left unmatched. The CDR3 is made up of 14 amino acids. The germline CDR1 and CDR2 sequences are MNHNS and SASEGT. The CDR3 here is CASSEQGQGTEAFF. The CDR3 DNA sequence: TGTGCCAGCAGTGAACAGGGACAGGGCACTGAAGCTTTCTTT.

This chain connects TRBV5-1 to TRBJ2-7, with 8 bases fitting TRBD2. J was trimmed by 5 bases and V by 0 bases; bases with no gene match: 13. The CDR3 runs 17 residues. The germline V gene encodes CDR1 SGHRS and CDR2 YFSETQ. In DNA form, the CDR3 reads TGCGCCAGCAGCTTGGGCCATGACGGGACTAGTCAAAACGAGCAGTACTTC. The encoded protein is CASSLGHDGTSQNEQYF.

V gene TRBV5-4 combines with J gene TRBJ1-2; D not certain. Germline assignment: CDR1 SGHNT and CDR2 YYREEE (reference sequence). This CDR3 region has 15 residues. V was shortened by 4 bases and J by 0 bases, with 13 bases between the two germline ends. The CDR3 is CASSPTPGANYGYTF. CDR3 DNA sequence: TGTGCCAGCAGCCCTACTCCGGGTGCTAACTATGGCTACACCTTC.

The rearrangement uses TRBV9 and TRBJ2-7; 10 bases align to TRBD2. Per germline, CDR1 SGDLS and CDR2 YYNGEE. The V and J ends lost 4 bases and 7 bases, in that order; junction bases with no gene match: 5. CDR3 length equals 13 residues. In nucleotides, the CDR3 is TGTGCCAGCAGCCTCTGGACTAGCGGAGAGCAGTACTTC. Its protein is CASSLWTSGEQYF. The complete variable domain, with remaining parts taken from reference TRBV9 and TRBJ2-7, reads DSGVTQTPKHLITATGQRVTLRCSPRSGDLSVYWYQQSLDQGLQFLIQYYNGEERAKGNILERFSAQQFPDLHSELNLSSLELGDSALYFCASSLWTSGEQYFGPGTRLTVT.

As DNA, the CDR3 is TGTGCCAGCAGCGGACAGGAACCTATTAACTATGGCTACACCTTC. Protein product: CASSGQEPINYGYTF. The chain links TRBV9 to TRBJ1-2; possibly TRBD1 for D (6 bases). With 3 bases removed from V and 1 base from J, the gap between germline ends came to 13 bases. CDR1 and CDR2 (germline): SGDLS, YYNGEE. CDR3 size: 15 residues.